One T cell receptor beta chain is described in this entry. The data were taken from a study of control samples from healthy donors and cancer patients. Some clones are missing from TCRdb's copy, which holds only in-frame ones; the method was immunoSEQ multiplex PCR. The sample includes about 170,000 clones, approximately 94% seen only once; the top ten take over 1.3%. This CDR3 region has 15 residues. Trimming removed 1 base at V and 4 bases at J, with 12 bases between. CDR1 is SGHRS, CDR2 YFSETQ, per germline. The chain combines TRBV5-1 with TRBJ1-3; D may be TRBD1 (6 bases). This TCR derives from a woman between 18 and 29 years old in good health. The sample comprised blood. CDR3 nucleotides: TGCGCCAGCAGCTTGTCAGGGGCGCGAGGAAACACCATATATTTT. This translates into CASSLSGARGNTIYF.